The 22 T cell receptor beta chains below come from one sample, sequenced in a study of blood T cells in healthy people across ages. Through a sample-barcoded 5' primer and a J-beta primer mix, a second PCR was run for roughly 6 to 12 cycles. TCRdb redid the calling of the 5' RACE reads with MiXCR, one entry per CDR3 protein. The table lists roughly 650,000 distinct CDR3 sequences, around 32% of them singletons. Source material: blood. These receptors were collected from a woman at least 80 years old in good health.

Many counts were recorded for this clonotype. The chain uses TRBV7-2 and TRBJ2-7; D may be TRBD1 (5 bases). This CDR3 is 13 amino acids long. CDR1 is SGHTA and CDR2 is FQGNSA in the germline V gene. V was pared by 3 bases and J by 2 bases, with 8 bases between. The CDR3 region has the DNA TGTGCCAGCAGCTTGGCAGGGACCTACGAGCAGTACTTC. Protein product: CASSLAGTYEQYF.

This clonotype was recorded many times. A much larger clone lies one base from this, so it may be a read error. The chain carries TRBV7-2 and TRBJ2-5; D is ambiguous. Germline V CDR1 and CDR2: SGHTA, FQGNSA. The CDR3 consists of 14 residues. V shed 2 bases and J shed 11 bases, with 18 bases lying between them. The CDR3 coding sequence is TGTGCCAGCAGCTTAAGTCCGCTATACAATGAGCAGTACTTC. It yields the protein CASSLSPLYNEQYF. The variable domain in full, completed from reference TRBV7-2 and TRBJ2-5, reads GAGVSQSPSNKVTEKGKDVELRCDPISGHTALYWYRQSLGQGLEFLIYFQGNSAPDKSGLPSDRFSAERTGGSVSTLTIQRTQQEDSAVYLCASSLSPLYNEQYFGPGTRLLVL.

The rearrangement uses TRBV20-1 and TRBJ2-1; D is unclear. Deletions cut 4 bases from V and 8 bases from J, with 12 bases between. Germline CDR1 reads DFQATT; CDR2 reads SNEGSKA (reference sequence). The CDR3 extends over 12 amino acids. The CDR3 is CSATDRSDEQFF. DNA of the CDR3: TGCAGTGCTACGGACCGCTCGGATGAGCAGTTCTTC.

Ten or more counts support this clonotype. This sequence joins TRBV6-2 or TRBV6-3 and TRBJ1-1, with 9 bases aligning to TRBD1. The length of the CDR3 is 14 residues. Per the germline V gene, CDR1 is MNHEY and CDR2 is SVGEGT. The V segment lost 6 bases and the J segment 1 base; nucleotides outside the gene matches: 3. The CDR3 sequence: CASRRTGENTEAFF. DNA of the CDR3: TGTGCCAGCAGGCGGACAGGGGAGAACACTGAAGCTTTCTTT.

This clonotype has ten or more counts. The J gene is TRBJ1-5, the V gene TRBV6-1, with D unresolved. There are 13 residues in the CDR3. Trimming cost V 5 bases and J 5 bases, with 10 bases left between them. Per the germline V gene, CDR1 is MNHNS and CDR2 is SASEGT. In DNA, the CDR3 is TGTGCCAGCAGTAACGCTTGGGATCAGCCCCAGCATTTT. Its translation is CASSNAWDQPQHF.

This clonotype was seen ten or more times. Here the CDR3 DNA reads TGCGCCAGCAGCCAAGGTCTCCCTAGCAATCAGCCCCAGCATTTT. It codes for CASSQGLPSNQPQHF. The chain links TRBV5-1 to TRBJ1-5; D gene unclear. Trimming removed 4 bases from V and 0 bases from J, with 11 bases in between. CDR1 SGHRS and CDR2 YFSETQ come from the germline V gene. The CDR3 runs 15 residues.

At least ten counts were recorded for this clonotype. The chain couples TRBV6-2 or TRBV6-3 to TRBJ2-1; a possible D gene is TRBD1 (5 bases). The ends were cut back, 2 bases at V and 2 bases at J, with 10 bases in the middle. Germline V gives CDR1 MNHEY, CDR2 SVGEGT. This CDR3 spans 15 amino acids. The DNA for the CDR3 is TGTGCCAGCAGTTACCTGGGGCTCGCCTACAATGAGCAGTTCTTC. Protein sequence: CASSYLGLAYNEQFF.

This clonotype was seen only a few times. This may come from a read error, since a much larger clone is one base off. The genes are TRBV7-2 and TRBJ2-7; perhaps TRBD1 as D (5 bases). The germline gives CDR1 SGHTA, CDR2 FQGNSA. The CDR3 covers 15 residues. The germline V and J ends were trimmed by 0 bases and 3 bases, with 12 bases remaining between them. Here the CDR3 reads CASSLAKGRSYEQYF. As DNA, the CDR3 is TGTGCCAGCAGCTTAGCGAAGGGGCGCAGCTACGAGCAGTACTTC.

The chain combines TRBV7-9 with TRBJ2-3, with D tentatively TRBD1 (5 bases). Germline loops: CDR1 SEHNR, CDR2 FQNEAQ (reference sequence). CDR3 length: 15 amino acids. The V end was cut by 1 base, the J end by 3 bases, with 11 bases between. CDR3 amino acids: CASSLVGERTDTQYF. CDR3 nucleotides: TGTGCCAGCAGCTTAGTAGGGGAAAGAACAGATACGCAGTATTTT.

The chain is built from TRBV7-2 and TRBJ1-1, with 7 bases matching TRBD1. The CDR3 is 15 amino acids. V lost 6 bases to trimming and J lost 1 base; unmatched junction nucleotides: 8. Looked up from germline, CDR1 is SGHTA and CDR2 is FQGNSA. Here the CDR3 reads CASRSHGTANTEAFF. The CDR3 coding sequence is TGTGCCAGCAGGTCGCACGGGACAGCGAACACTGAAGCTTTCTTT.

The CDR3 loop is CASSHTTSGSSYNEQYF. In nucleotides, the CDR3 is TGCGCCAGCAGCCATACCACTAGCGGGAGCTCCTACAATGAGCAGTACTTC. The chain employs TRBV4-1 and TRBJ2-1; the match to TRBD2 covers 11 bases. The better agreement between TRBJ2-7 and the DNA end casts doubt on the J call. The germline V gene encodes CDR1 MGHRA and CDR2 YSYEKL. This CDR3 contains 17 residues.

In this sample, this clonotype turned up a few times. This may be a read error: a much more frequent sequence differs by one nucleotide. This chain joins TRBV20-1 and TRBJ2-7; 7 positions agree with TRBD2. The J call could be wrong; TRBJ2-5 is a better fit for the DNA end. This CDR3 has 14 amino acids. In germline, CDR1 is DFQATT, CDR2 SNEGSKA (reference sequence). The CDR3 loop reads CSAPSGAGGGTQYF. CDR3 bases: TGCAGTGCCCCAAGCGGGGCGGGTGGAGGGACCCAGTACTTC.

This clonotype appeared many times. In DNA, the CDR3 is TGCAGTGCTGCCGGCCTCGATACGCAGTATTTT. Residues: CSAAGLDTQYF. The chain couples TRBV20-1 to TRBJ2-3, with unresolved D. The germline V gene encodes CDR1 DFQATT and CDR2 SNEGSKA (reference sequence). The CDR3 has 11 amino acids. The V end lost 5 bases, the J end lost 6 bases, and 9 bases lay between the germline ends.

The DNA of the CDR3 is TGCAGTGCCCCCGGGACATGGGAGACCCAGTACTTC. It encodes CSAPGTWETQYF. The genes are TRBV20-1 and TRBJ2-5; possibly TRBD1 for D (6 bases). CDR1 DFQATT and CDR2 SNEGSKA come from the germline V gene (reference sequence). The ends were cut back, 6 bases at V and 5 bases at J, with 13 bases in the middle. The CDR3 is 12 amino acids.

This clonotype was detected a few times. The chain combines TRBV6-6 with TRBJ1-3, with 8 bases that match TRBD1. The CDR3 runs to 15 residues. From germline, CDR1 is MNHNY and CDR2 SVGAGI (reference sequence). J lost 4 bases, V lost 5 bases, and 7 bases had no gene match. The CDR3 loop reads CASSTTGASGNTIYF. The CDR3 nucleotides read TGTGCCAGCAGTACGACAGGGGCAAGCGGAAACACCATATATTTT.

The chain joins TRBV11-1 to TRBJ2-5; D call uncertain. Gene TRBJ2-1 matches the end of the DNA better, so the J call may be wrong. The CDR3 has 13 amino acids. Germline-derived CDR1 and CDR2 are SGHAT and FQDESV (reference sequence). The CDR3 sequence: CASTLGPQETQFF. CDR3 DNA: TGTGCCAGCACTTTGGGTCCCCAAGAGACCCAGTTCTTC.

V usage is TRBV29-1 and J usage is TRBJ2-7; D call uncertain. This CDR3 contains 12 residues. The germline gives CDR1 SQVTM, CDR2 ANQGSEA. V was pared by 4 bases and J by 2 bases, with 9 bases between. The CDR3 DNA sequence: TGCAGCGTTGGGCAGAGCCCCTACGAGCAGTACTTC. This encodes CSVGQSPYEQYF.

The rearrangement uses TRBV7-2 and TRBJ1-2, with 7 bases aligning to TRBD1. CDR3 size: 15 residues. The germline V gene has CDR1 SGHTA and CDR2 FQGNSA. V lost 6 bases and J lost 2; bases outside the gene matches: 9. In DNA, the CDR3 is TGTGCCAGCAGATCGGGACAGACCGGCAACTATGGCTACACCTTC. This encodes CASRSGQTGNYGYTF.

V gene TRBV21-1 combines with J gene TRBJ2-7; the table's D call TRBD1 went unverified against the DNA. TRBV21-1 is assigned pseudogene status. The CDR3 length is 16 residues. The CDR3 coding sequence is TGTGCCAGCAGCAAAGTGAAGCAGGGGATAGTCTACGAGCAGTACTTC. Translated: CASSKVKQGIVYEQYF.

This clonotype has a count of ten or more. For the CDR3, the DNA is TGTGCCAGCCTACGCGGGGCAGGGGGCTCCTACAATGAGCAGTTCTTC. This translates into CASLRGAGGSYNEQFF. V and J are TRBV6-5 and TRBJ2-1, with D tentatively TRBD1 (7 bases). The CDR3 totals 16 residues. V lost 8 bases to trimming and J lost 0 bases, with 17 bases between them. Germline V gene sequence: CDR1 MNHEY, CDR2 SVGAGI.

This clonotype came up many times. This chain links TRBV9 with TRBJ2-6, with D possibly TRBD1 on 5 matching bases. Germline V CDR1 and CDR2: SGDLS, YYNGEE. This CDR3 is built from 15 residues. Deletions cut 2 bases from V and 0 bases from J, with 6 bases between. CDR3: CASSVTGSGANVLTF. The CDR3 DNA reads TGTGCCAGCAGCGTTACAGGCTCTGGGGCCAACGTCCTGACTTTC.

This clonotype was seen ten or more times. The chain couples TRBV20-1 to TRBJ1-5, with 9 bases matching TRBD1. Trimming cost V 6 bases and J 6 bases; bases outside gene matches: 9. Germline loops: CDR1 DFQATT, CDR2 SNEGSKA (reference sequence). The CDR3 runs to 14 residues. CDR3 region: CSAQGAGDSQPQHF. The CDR3 bases are TGCAGTGCACAGGGGGCAGGGGATAGTCAGCCCCAGCATTTT.